This T cell receptor beta chain was sequenced in a study of cytomegalovirus exposure and HLA in healthy donors. The CDR3 has 16 residues. Per germline, CDR1 MGHDK and CDR2 SYGVNS. The V end was cut by 0 bases, the J end by 3 bases, with 12 bases between. A note on this clone: Its antigen is not identified.

The primer mix had 60 Vbeta and 13 Jbeta primers. Clones were read by immunoSEQ multiplex PCR, and TCRdb kept only the in-frame ones, dropping some. Across some 76,000 clones, the top ten clones capture roughly 2.3% of the sample. Study findings and constraints: A previous analysis found most TCR beta V segments productive roughly 87% or roughly 30% of the time. High sensitivity and specificity were reportedly achieved when the classifier diagnosed cytomegalovirus status.

This chain connects TRBV25-1 to TRBJ1-5; tentative D call: TRBD1 (5 bases). This clonotype was obtained from a female donor in good health and CMV-seropositive. Specimen: PBMCs. The CDR3 DNA sequence: TGTGCCAGCAGTGAATATTATCCGGGGGTCAATCAGCCCCAGCATTTT. Translation gives CASSEYYPGVNQPQHF.